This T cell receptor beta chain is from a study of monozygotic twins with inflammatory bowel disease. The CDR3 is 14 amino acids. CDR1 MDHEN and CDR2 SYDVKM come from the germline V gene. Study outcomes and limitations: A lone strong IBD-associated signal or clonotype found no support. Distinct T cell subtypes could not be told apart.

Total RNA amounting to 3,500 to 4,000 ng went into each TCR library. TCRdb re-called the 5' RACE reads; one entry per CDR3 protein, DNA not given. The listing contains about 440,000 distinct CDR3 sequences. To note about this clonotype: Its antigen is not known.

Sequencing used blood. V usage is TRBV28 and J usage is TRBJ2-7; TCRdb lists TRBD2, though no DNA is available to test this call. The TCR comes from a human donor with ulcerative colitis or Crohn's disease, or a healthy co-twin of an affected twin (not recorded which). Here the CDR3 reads CASKPGGLSYEQYF.